These 23 T cell receptor beta chains originate from one sample sequenced in a study of human T cells and chemical hapten exposure. MiXCR, applied by TCRdb to the RACE reads, yields one record per CDR3 protein. The data show around 380,000 distinct CDR3 sequences, nearly 5% seen once. Time point here: patch test 1, 2 weeks after DPC sensitization. Treatment of the sample: therapeutic diphenylcyclopropenone sensitization with weekly scalp DPC. Sequenced material: whole blood, taken in connection with sensitization to the hapten diphenylcyclopropenone (DPC). These receptors all stem from a woman in her forties or fifties with alopecia areata. Some clones in this sample may be carry-over from other donors' samples.

This clonotype was detected many times. The gene calls are TRBV4-3 and TRBJ2-3, with 7 bases that match TRBD2. Germline V lookup: CDR1 LGHNA, CDR2 YSLEER. V was clipped by 4 bases and J by 4 bases; unmatched bases: 14. This CDR3 region has 17 residues. The CDR3: CASSRSAAGVGADTQYF. The DNA of the CDR3 is TGCGCCAGCAGCCGCTCCGCCGCGGGAGTTGGGGCAGATACGCAGTATTTT.

This clonotype was observed a handful of times. The rearrangement links TRBV30 to TRBJ2-1; D may be TRBD1 or TRBD2 (5 bases each). Germline CDR1 and CDR2: GTSNPN and SVGIG (reference sequence). V was pared by 3 bases and J by 16 bases, with 22 bases between. The CDR3 is 13 amino acids. The CDR3 spells CAWSPTRDGELFF. The CDR3 coding sequence is TGTGCCTGGAGCCCCACCCGGGACGGCGAGCTATTCTTC.

This clonotype was recorded at least ten times. The rearrangement joins TRBV12-3 or TRBV12-4 to TRBJ1-6, with 8 bases lining up with TRBD1. The junction had 3 bases not matched to a gene; V was cut back by 1 base and J by 4 bases. This CDR3 is built from 16 residues. The CDR3 coding sequence is TGTGCCAGCAGTTTAGTGCGACAGGGGTATAATTCACCCCTCCACTTT. Translated: CASSLVRQGYNSPLHF.

This clonotype was found a few times. V is TRBV9 and J is TRBJ2-7; tentatively, D is TRBD1 (5 bases). This CDR3 is built from 13 residues. The ends were cut back, 5 bases at V and 2 bases at J, with 11 bases in the middle. Germline assignment: CDR1 SGDLS and CDR2 YYNGEE. CDR3 coding DNA: TGTGCCAGCAGTACAGGTCACGCCTACGAGCAGTACTTC. Translating gives CASSTGHAYEQYF.

The chain links TRBV27 to TRBJ1-2; a weak D match, TRBD1 (5 bases). The CDR3 covers 12 residues. Looked up from germline, CDR1 is MNHEY and CDR2 is SMNVEV (reference sequence). Trimming stripped 6 bases from V and 4 bases from J, with 9 bases between. CDR3 loop: CASRGRGYGYTF. In nucleotides, the CDR3 is TGTGCCAGCAGGGGGCGGGGCTATGGCTACACCTTC.

This clonotype showed up many times. The chain combines TRBV29-1 with TRBJ1-1; perhaps TRBD1 as D (6 bases). The V and J ends lost 4 bases and 0 bases respectively, with 15 bases between them. This CDR3 contains 15 residues. The germline CDR1 and CDR2 sequences are SQVTM and ANQGSEA. DNA of the CDR3: TGCAGCGTTGGGTGGATTAGGGGGATGAACACTGAAGCTTTCTTT. Its protein product is CSVGWIRGMNTEAFF.

There are many counts of this clonotype. CDR3 sequence (DNA): TGTGCCAGCAGCCTAGGGGCCACCTATGGCTACACCTTC. This sequence encodes CASSLGATYGYTF. The gene calls are TRBV7-9 and TRBJ1-2; possibly TRBD1 for D (5 bases). CDR3 size: 13 residues. Germline-derived CDR1 and CDR2 are SEHNR and FQNEAQ (reference sequence). V was clipped by 5 bases and J by 4 bases, with 11 bases between them. Complete variable domain (other parts from reference TRBV7-9 and TRBJ1-2): DTGVSQNPRHKITKRGQNVTFRCDPISEHNRLYWYRQTLGQGPEFLTYFQNEAQLEKSRLLSDRFSAERPKGSFSTLEIQRTEQGDSAMYLCASSLGATYGYTFGSGTRLTVV.

This clonotype was picked up many times. The chain combines TRBV4-3 with TRBJ1-3; no clear D. Trimming cost V 1 base and J 6 bases, with 13 bases left between them. The CDR3 sequence is 15 residues long. CDR1 and CDR2 (germline): LGHNA, YSLEER. The CDR3 protein is CASSQGTVHVNTIYF. In DNA form, the CDR3 reads TGCGCCAGCAGCCAAGGGACGGTCCACGTAAACACCATATATTTT.

The chain links TRBV29-1 to TRBJ2-7; 7 nucleotides line up with TRBD1. Losses at the gene ends were 6 bases for V and 2 bases for J; bases not matched to a gene: 7. The CDR3 totals 13 residues. Looked up from germline, CDR1 is SQVTM and CDR2 is ANQGSEA. The CDR3 DNA reads as TGCAGCGTCGTTACAGGGGATGCCTACGAGCAGTACTTC. This sequence encodes CSVVTGDAYEQYF.

This clonotype was observed at least ten times. V gene TRBV7-6 combines with J gene TRBJ2-7; 8 bases line up with TRBD1. This CDR3 contains 15 residues. V gave up 1 base and J gave up 7 bases; unmatched junction bases: 9. CDR1 and CDR2 (germline): SGHVS, FNYEAQ. The CDR3 here is CASSLVRQGAEEQYF. In DNA form, the CDR3 reads TGTGCCAGCAGCTTAGTCAGGCAGGGGGCTGAAGAGCAGTACTTC.

This clonotype was picked up many times. This chain links TRBV6-6 with TRBJ1-2, with unresolved D. Germline assignment: CDR1 MNHNY and CDR2 SVGAGI (reference sequence). V gave up 2 bases and J gave up 8 bases, with 3 bases separating them. The CDR3 covers 10 residues. CDR3 bases: TGTGCCAGCAGTTACGAGGGCTACACCTTC. This codes for CASSYEGYTF.

This clonotype was observed at least ten times. This sequence joins TRBV6-1 and TRBJ1-1; D is perhaps TRBD1 (6 bases). Germline V CDR1 and CDR2: MNHNS, SASEGT. Trimming cost V 8 bases and J 7 bases, with 17 bases left between them. The CDR3 contains 13 residues. This CDR3 is CASDTQWTDEAFF. CDR3 nucleotides: TGTGCCAGCGACACCCAGTGGACAGATGAAGCTTTCTTT.

This clonotype was recorded many times. The chain links TRBV7-9 to TRBJ1-4; D ambiguous. The CDR3 consists of 13 residues. CDR1 and CDR2 from the germline V gene are SEHNR and FQNEAQ (reference sequence). V was clipped by 1 base and J by 5 bases, with 5 bases between them. The CDR3 spells CASSLDGNEKLFF. Written as DNA, the CDR3 is TGTGCCAGCAGCTTAGACGGGAATGAAAAACTGTTTTTT.

This clonotype was observed at least ten times. The chain uses TRBV27 and TRBJ2-3; 10 bases match TRBD2. CDR1 is MNHEY and CDR2 is SMNVEV in the germline V gene (reference sequence). This CDR3 is built from 17 residues. V shed 5 bases, J shed 2 bases, and the junction held 10 bases outside the gene matches. The CDR3 nucleotides read TGTGCCAGCAGTCAGTCGTCTAGCGGGGGACCCACAGATACGCAGTATTTT. This codes for CASSQSSSGGPTDTQYF.

In its sample, this clonotype was seen a few times. CDR3 loop: CASSLGVSGANVLTF. CDR3 coding DNA: TGTGCCAGCAGCTTGGGGGTCTCTGGGGCCAACGTCCTGACTTTC. V usage is TRBV5-6 and J usage is TRBJ2-6, with D unresolved. Looked up from germline, CDR1 is SGHDT and CDR2 is YYEEEE. The V end was cut by 0 bases, the J end by 0 bases, with 4 bases between. The CDR3 runs 15 residues.

This clonotype has only a few counts. V usage is TRBV12-3 or TRBV12-4 and J usage is TRBJ1-2; D might be TRBD1 (6 bases). Between the trimmed V and J ends, which lost 4 bases and 6 bases, there was a span of 24 bases. The length of the CDR3 is 17 residues. The CDR3 spells CASSSFRGIRPWDGYTF. CDR3 coding DNA: TGTGCCAGCAGTTCCTTCAGGGGTATCCGTCCTTGGGATGGCTACACCTTC.

This chain uses TRBV3-1 with TRBJ2-1; D ambiguous. The CDR3 runs to 15 residues. Deletions cut 1 base from V and 0 bases from J, with 7 bases between. Germline CDR1 LGHDT, CDR2 YNNKEL (reference sequence). The DNA of the CDR3 is TGTGCCAGCAGCCAAGTAGCAGGCTCCTACAATGAGCAGTTCTTC. Translated, it gives CASSQVAGSYNEQFF.

At least ten counts were recorded for this clonotype. V usage is TRBV27 and J usage is TRBJ1-5, with D perhaps matching TRBD1 (6 bases). The germline V gene has CDR1 MNHEY and CDR2 SMNVEV (reference sequence). V was shortened by 3 bases and J by 14 bases, with 17 bases between the two germline ends. The CDR3 covers 13 residues. The CDR3 protein is CASSFLGGIMEHF. CDR3 nucleotides: TGTGCCAGCAGTTTCCTAGGGGGTATCATGGAGCATTTT.

On this clonotype itself: A much larger clone is a single base away; this may be a read error. Since no conserved phenylalanine or tryptophan closes the CDR3, a read error is the likely cause. This sequence joins TRBV5-1 and TRBJ2-3; D is ambiguous. V dropped 5 bases and J dropped 4 bases, with 8 bases sitting between them. This CDR3 is 12 amino acids long. CDR1 SGHRS and CDR2 YFSETQ come from the germline V gene. CDR3 in amino acids: CASSFKPDTQYL. The CDR3 DNA is TGCGCCAGCAGTTTTAAACCAGATACGCAGTATCTT.

This clonotype was seen at least ten times. The V call is TRBV11-2, the J call TRBJ2-5; the D is unclear. Germline V gives CDR1 SGHAT, CDR2 FQNNGV. CDR3 length: 13 residues. V was shortened by 5 bases and J by 1 base, with 8 bases between the two germline ends. The CDR3 loop reads CASSPASQETQYF. The CDR3 DNA sequence: TGTGCCAGCAGCCCAGCCTCCCAAGAGACCCAGTACTTC.

This chain joins TRBV7-8 and TRBJ1-4; D might be TRBD1 (5 bases). Per germline, CDR1 SGHVS and CDR2 FQNEAQ. The ends were cut back, 5 bases at V and 8 bases at J, with 15 bases in the middle. The CDR3 is 14 amino acids. Here the CDR3 reads CASSPDSVYEKLFF. The CDR3 DNA is TGTGCCAGCAGCCCCGACAGCGTGTACGAAAAACTGTTTTTT.

The rearrangement uses TRBV5-5 and TRBJ1-1; 8 nucleotides line up with TRBD1. With 2 bases clipped from V and 6 bases from J, the junction kept 6 bases outside the gene matches. The CDR3 is made up of 14 amino acids. CDR1 is SGHKS and CDR2 is YYEKEE in the germline V gene (reference sequence). The CDR3 DNA follows: TGTGCCAGCAGCTTAGGACAGGGATGGTCTGAAGCTTTCTTT. Translated, it gives CASSLGQGWSEAFF.

The chain links TRBV19 to TRBJ2-7; 7 bases map to TRBD2. Per germline, CDR1 LNHDA and CDR2 SQIVND (reference sequence). J gave up 3 bases and V 10 bases, and 15 bases lay outside the gene matches. The CDR3 length is 15 residues. The CDR3 loop is CATSVGGSSLYEQYF. The CDR3 DNA sequence: TGTGCCACCTCCGTGGGCGGGAGTTCCCTCTACGAGCAGTACTTC.